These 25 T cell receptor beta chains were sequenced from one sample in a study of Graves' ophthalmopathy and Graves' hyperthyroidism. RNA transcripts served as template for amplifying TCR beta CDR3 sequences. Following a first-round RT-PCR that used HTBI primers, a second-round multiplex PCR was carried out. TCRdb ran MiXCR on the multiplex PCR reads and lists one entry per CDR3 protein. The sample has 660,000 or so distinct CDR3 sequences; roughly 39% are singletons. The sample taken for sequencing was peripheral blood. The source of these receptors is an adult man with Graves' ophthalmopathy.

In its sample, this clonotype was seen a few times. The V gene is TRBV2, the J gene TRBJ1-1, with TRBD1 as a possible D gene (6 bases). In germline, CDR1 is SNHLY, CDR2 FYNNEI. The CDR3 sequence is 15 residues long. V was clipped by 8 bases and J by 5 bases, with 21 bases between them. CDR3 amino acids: CASSSESGARTEAFF. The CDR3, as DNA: TGTGCCAGCTCATCTGAGTCGGGGGCGCGGACTGAAGCTTTCTTT.

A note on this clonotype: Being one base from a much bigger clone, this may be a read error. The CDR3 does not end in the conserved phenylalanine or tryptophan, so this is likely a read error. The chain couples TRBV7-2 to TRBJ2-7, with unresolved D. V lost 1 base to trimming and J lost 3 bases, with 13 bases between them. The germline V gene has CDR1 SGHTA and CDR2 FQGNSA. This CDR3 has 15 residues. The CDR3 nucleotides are TGTGCCAGCAGCTTAGATCTAGGGCAGCACTACGAGCAGTACTCC. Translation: CASSLDLGQHYEQYS.

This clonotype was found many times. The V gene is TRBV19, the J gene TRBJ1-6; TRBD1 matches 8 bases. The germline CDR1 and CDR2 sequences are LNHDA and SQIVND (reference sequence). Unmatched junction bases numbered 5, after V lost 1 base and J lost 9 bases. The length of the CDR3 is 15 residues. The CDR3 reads CASSIGQGALSPLHF. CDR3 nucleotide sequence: TGTGCCAGTAGTATAGGCCAGGGGGCGCTTTCACCCCTCCACTTT.

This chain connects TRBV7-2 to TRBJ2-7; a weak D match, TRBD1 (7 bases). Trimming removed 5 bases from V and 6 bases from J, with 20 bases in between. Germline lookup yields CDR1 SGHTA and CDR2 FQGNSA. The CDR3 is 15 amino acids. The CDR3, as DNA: TGTGCCAGCAGCCTAGGACAGGAGGGGCTCTTCGAGCAGTACTTC. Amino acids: CASSLGQEGLFEQYF.

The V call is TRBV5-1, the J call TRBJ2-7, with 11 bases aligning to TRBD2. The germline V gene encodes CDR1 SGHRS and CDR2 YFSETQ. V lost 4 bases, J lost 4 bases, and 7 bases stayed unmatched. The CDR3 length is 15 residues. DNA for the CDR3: TGCGCCAGCAGCGCCACTAGCGGGGGCCCGTACGAGCAGTACTTC. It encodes CASSATSGGPYEQYF.

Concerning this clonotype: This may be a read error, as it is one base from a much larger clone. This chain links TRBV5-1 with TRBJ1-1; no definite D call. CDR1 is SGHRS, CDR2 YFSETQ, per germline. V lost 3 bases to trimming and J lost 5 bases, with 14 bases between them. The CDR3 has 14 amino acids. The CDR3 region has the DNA TGCGCCAGCAGCTCGCCCAAGGGAGGGACTGAAGCTTTCTTT. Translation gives CASSSPKGGTEAFF.

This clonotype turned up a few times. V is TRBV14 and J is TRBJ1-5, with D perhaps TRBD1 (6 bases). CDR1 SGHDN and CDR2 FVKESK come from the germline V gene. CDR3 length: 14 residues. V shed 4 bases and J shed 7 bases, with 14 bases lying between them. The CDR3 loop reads CASSRTTGTQPQHF. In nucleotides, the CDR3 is TGTGCCAGCAGCCGAACTACAGGGACACAGCCCCAGCATTTT.

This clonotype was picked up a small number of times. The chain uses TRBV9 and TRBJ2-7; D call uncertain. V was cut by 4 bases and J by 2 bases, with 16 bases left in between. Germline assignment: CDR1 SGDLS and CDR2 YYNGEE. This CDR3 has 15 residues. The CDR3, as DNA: TGTGCCAGCAGCCCCTCGGGCCCCCAAACCTACGAGCAGTACTTC. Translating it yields CASSPSGPQTYEQYF.

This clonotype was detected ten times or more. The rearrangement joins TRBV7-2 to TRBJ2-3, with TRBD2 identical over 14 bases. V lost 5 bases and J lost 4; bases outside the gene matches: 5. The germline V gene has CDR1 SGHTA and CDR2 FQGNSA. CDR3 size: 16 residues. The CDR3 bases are TGTGCCAGCAGCCGACTAGCGGGAGGGGGTGCAGATACGCAGTATTTT. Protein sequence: CASSRLAGGGADTQYF.

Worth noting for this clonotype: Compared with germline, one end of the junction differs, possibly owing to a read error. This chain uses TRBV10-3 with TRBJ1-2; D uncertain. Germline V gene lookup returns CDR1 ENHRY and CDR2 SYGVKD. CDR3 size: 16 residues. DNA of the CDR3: TGTGCCAGCAGTGTACTACAGAAACCCTCCTATTGGGGCTACACCTTC. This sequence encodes CASSVLQKPSYWGYTF.

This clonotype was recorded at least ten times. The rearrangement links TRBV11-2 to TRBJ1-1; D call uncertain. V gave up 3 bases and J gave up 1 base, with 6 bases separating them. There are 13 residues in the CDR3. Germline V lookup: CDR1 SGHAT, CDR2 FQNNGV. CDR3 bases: TGTGCCAGCAGCTTTAGAGCGAACACTGAAGCTTTCTTT. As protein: CASSFRANTEAFF.

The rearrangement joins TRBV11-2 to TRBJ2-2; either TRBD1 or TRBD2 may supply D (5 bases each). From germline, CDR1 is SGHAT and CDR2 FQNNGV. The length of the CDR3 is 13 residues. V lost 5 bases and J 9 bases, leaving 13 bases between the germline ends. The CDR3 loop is CASSRPGPRELFF. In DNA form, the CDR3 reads TGTGCCAGCAGCCGGCCGGGACCCCGGGAGCTGTTTTTT.

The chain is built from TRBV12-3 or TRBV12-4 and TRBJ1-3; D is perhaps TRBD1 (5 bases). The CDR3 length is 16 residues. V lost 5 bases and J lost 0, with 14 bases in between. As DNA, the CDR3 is TGTGCCAGCAGTCCGGGACGGGAGCCCTCTGGAAACACCATATATTTT. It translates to CASSPGREPSGNTIYF.

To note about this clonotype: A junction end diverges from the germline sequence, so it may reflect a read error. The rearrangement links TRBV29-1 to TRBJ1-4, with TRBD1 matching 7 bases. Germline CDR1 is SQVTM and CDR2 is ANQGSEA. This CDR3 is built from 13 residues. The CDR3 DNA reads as TGCAGCATTTGGACAGGAGGAAATGAGAAACTGTTTTTT. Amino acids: CSIWTGGNEKLFF. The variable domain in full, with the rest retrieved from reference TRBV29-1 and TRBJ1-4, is SAVISQKPSRDICQRGTSLTIQCQVDSQVTMMFWYRQQPGQSLTLIATANQGSEATYESGFVIDKFPISRPNLTFSTLTVSNMSPEDSSIYLCSIWTGGNEKLFFGSGTQLSVL.

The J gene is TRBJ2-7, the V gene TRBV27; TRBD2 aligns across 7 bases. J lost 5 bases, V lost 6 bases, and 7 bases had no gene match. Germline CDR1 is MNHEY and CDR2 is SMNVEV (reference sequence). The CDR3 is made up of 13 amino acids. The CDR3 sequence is CASRGGRRDEQYF. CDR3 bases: TGTGCCAGCAGGGGCGGGAGACGGGACGAGCAGTACTTC.

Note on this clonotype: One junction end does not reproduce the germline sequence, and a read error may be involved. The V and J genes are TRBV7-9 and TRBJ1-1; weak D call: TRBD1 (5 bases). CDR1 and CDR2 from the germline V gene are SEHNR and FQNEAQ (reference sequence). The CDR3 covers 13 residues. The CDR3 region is CASSLGLNTEASF. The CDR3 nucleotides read TGTGCCAGCAGCCTGGGACTGAACACCGAAGCTTCCTTT.

The CDR3, as DNA: TGCAGTTACGCGGAGGGGGGCGGCTATGGCTACACCTTC. Protein sequence: CSYAEGGGYGYTF. The rearrangement links TRBV29-1 to TRBJ1-2; tentative D call: TRBD1 (6 bases). The CDR3 sequence is 13 residues long. The germline V gene encodes CDR1 SQVTM and CDR2 ANQGSEA.

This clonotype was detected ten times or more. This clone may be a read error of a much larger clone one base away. CDR3 protein: CAGSAGQGLSETQYF. The CDR3 region has the DNA TGTGCCGGCAGTGCTGGACAGGGTTTATCGGAGACCCAGTACTTC. The rearrangement uses TRBV25-1 and TRBJ2-5, with TRBD1 identical over 8 bases. Germline assignment: CDR1 MGHDK and CDR2 SYGVNS. The CDR3 covers 15 residues.

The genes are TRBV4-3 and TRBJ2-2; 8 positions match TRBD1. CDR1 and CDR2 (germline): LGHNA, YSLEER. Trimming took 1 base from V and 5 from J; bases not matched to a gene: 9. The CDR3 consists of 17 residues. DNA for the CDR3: TGCGCCAGCAGCCAAGCGGACAGGGCTGCGGGAACCGGGGAGCTGTTTTTT. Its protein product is CASSQADRAAGTGELFF.

As DNA, the CDR3 is TGCAGCGTCCTAGGGGGCGATTCACCCCTCCACTTT. Amino acid sequence: CSVLGGDSPLHF. The gene calls are TRBV29-1 and TRBJ1-6; 7 bases align to TRBD1. CDR3 length: 12 residues. J was trimmed by 8 bases and V by 6 bases; bases with no gene match: 4. Looked up from germline, CDR1 is SQVTM and CDR2 is ANQGSEA.

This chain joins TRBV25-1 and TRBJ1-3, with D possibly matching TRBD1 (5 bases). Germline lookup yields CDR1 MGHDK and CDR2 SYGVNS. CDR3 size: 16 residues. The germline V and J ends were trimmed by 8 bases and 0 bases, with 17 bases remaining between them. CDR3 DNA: TGTGCCAGCTCACCAGAGGGGCGAGGCTCTGGAAACACCATATATTTT. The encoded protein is CASSPEGRGSGNTIYF.

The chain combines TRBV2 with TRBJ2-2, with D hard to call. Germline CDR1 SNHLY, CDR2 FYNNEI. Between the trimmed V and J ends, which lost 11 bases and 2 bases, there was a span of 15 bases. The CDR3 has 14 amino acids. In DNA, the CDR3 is TGTGCCGGCAAGTACTGGGATAACACCGGGGAGCTGTTTTTT. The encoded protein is CAGKYWDNTGELFF. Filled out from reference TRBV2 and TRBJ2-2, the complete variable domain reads EPEVTQTPSHQVTQMGQEVILRCVPISNHLYFYWYRQILGQKVEFLVSFYNNEISEKSEIFDDQFSVERPDGSNFTLKIRSTKLEDSAMYFCAGKYWDNTGELFFGEGSRLTVL.

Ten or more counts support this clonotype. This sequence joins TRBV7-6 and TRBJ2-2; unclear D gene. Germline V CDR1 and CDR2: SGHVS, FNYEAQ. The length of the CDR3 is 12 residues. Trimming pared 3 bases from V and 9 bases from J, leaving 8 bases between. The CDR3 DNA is TGTGCCAGCAGCTTTAGCCCCCGGGAGCTGTTTTTT. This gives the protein CASSFSPRELFF. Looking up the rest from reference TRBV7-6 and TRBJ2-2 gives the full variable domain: GAGVSQSPRYKVTKRGQDVALRCDPISGHVSLYWYRQALGQGPEFLTYFNYEAQQDKSGLPNDRFSAERPEGSISTLTIQRTEQRDSAMYRCASSFSPRELFFGEGSRLTVL.

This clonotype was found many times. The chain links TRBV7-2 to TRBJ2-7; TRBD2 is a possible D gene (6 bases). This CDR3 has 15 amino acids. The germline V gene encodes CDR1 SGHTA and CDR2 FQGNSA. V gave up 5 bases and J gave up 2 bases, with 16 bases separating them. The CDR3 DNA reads TGTGCCAGCAGCAAGGGGACTGTAATTACCTACGAGCAGTACTTC. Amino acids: CASSKGTVITYEQYF. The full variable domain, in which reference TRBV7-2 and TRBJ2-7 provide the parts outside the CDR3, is GAGVSQSPSNKVTEKGKDVELRCDPISGHTALYWYRQSLGQGLEFLIYFQGNSAPDKSGLPSDRFSAERTGGSVSTLTIQRTQQEDSAVYLCASSKGTVITYEQYFGPGTRLTVT.

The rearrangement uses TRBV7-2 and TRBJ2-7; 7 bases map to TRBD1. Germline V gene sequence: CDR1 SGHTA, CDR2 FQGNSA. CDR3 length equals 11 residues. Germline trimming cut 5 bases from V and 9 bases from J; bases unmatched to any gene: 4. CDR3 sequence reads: CASSPQGVQYF. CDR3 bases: TGTGCCAGCAGCCCCCAGGGGGTGCAGTACTTC.